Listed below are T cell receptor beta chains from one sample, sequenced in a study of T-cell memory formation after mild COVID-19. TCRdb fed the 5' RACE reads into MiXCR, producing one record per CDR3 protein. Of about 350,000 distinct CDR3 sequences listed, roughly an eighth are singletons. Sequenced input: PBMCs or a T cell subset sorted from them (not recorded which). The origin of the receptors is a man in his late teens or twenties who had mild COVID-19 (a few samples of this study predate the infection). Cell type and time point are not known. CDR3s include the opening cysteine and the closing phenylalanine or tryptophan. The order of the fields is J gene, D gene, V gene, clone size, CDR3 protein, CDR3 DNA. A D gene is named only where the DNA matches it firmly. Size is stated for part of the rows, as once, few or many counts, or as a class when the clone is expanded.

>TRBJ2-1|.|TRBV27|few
CASSLQWSIPYNEQFF
TGTGCCAGCAGTTTACAATGGAGTATTCCCTACAATGAGCAGTTCTTC
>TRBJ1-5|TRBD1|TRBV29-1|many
CSPGQGECYSNQPQHF
TGCAGCCCTGGACAGGGGGAATGCTATAGCAATCAGCCCCAGCATTTT
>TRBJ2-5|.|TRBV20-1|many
CSASGHLETQYF
TGCAGTGCTAGCGGACATTTAGAGACCCAGTACTTC
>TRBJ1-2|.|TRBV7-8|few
CASSLGPGISYGYTF
TGTGCCAGCAGCTTAGGTCCAGGGATCTCCTATGGCTACACCTTC
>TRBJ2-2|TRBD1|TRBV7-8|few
CASSLGPQGAVTGELFF
TGTGCCAGCAGCTTAGGCCCCCAGGGGGCGGTCACCGGGGAGCTGTTTTTT
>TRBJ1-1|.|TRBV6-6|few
CASSYLGGRSTEAFF
TGTGCCAGCAGTTACCTCGGGGGACGGAGCACTGAAGCTTTCTTT
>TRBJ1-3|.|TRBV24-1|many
CATPGRVATLWRNTIYF
TGTGCCACCCCCGGCCGCGTTGCGACGCTCTGGAGAAACACCATATATTTT
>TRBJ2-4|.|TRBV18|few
CASSPPGGKNIQYF
TGTGCCAGCTCACCACCAGGGGGCAAAAACATTCAGTACTTC
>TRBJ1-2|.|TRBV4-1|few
CASSQDRGRYGYTF
TGCGCCAGCAGCCAAGACCGGGGGAGGTATGGCTACACCTTC
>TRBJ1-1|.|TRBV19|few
CASSIDFGGWNTEAFF
TGTGCCAGTAGTATAGATTTCGGGGGCTGGAACACTGAAGCTTTCTTT
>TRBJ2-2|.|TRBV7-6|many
CASSSWTGELFF
TGTGCCAGCAGTTCATGGACCGGGGAGCTGTTTTTT
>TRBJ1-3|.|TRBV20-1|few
CSARDGRVGNTIYF
TGCAGTGCTAGAGATGGAAGGGTTGGAAACACCATATATTTT
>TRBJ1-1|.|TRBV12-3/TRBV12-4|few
CASSGGRPGVGEAFF
TGTGCCAGCAGTGGAGGTAGGCCAGGAGTAGGAGAAGCTTTCTTT
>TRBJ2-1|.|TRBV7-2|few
CASSLRVTVDEQFF
TGTGCCAGCAGCTTGAGGGTTACCGTCGATGAGCAGTTCTTC
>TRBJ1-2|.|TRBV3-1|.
CASSQSTVYGYTF
TGTGCCAGCAGCCAATCGACCGTCTATGGCTACACCTTC
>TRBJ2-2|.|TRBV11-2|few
CASSSPWAGELFF
TGTGCCAGCAGCTCCCCCTGGGCCGGGGAGCTGTTTTTT
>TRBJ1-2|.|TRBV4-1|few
CASSQEPNGGDGYTF
TGCGCCAGCAGCCAAGAGCCCAACGGGGGGGATGGCTACACCTTC
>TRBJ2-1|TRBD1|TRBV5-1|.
CASSLGGQGAYNEQFF
TGCGCCAGCAGCTTGGGGGGACAGGGGGCCTACAATGAGCAGTTCTTC
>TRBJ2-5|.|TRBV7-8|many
CASSLESGTQGRETQYF
TGTGCCAGCAGCTTAGAATCCGGGACGCAAGGGAGGGAGACCCAGTACTTC
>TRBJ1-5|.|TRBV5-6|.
CASSLRRQGGQPQHF
TGTGCCAGCAGCTTGCGCCGGCAGGGTGGACAGCCCCAGCATTTT
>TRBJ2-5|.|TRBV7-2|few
CASSSKVRETQYF
TGTGCCAGCAGCTCGAAGGTCCGAGAGACCCAGTACTTC
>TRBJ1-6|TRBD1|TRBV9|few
CASSPGDSYNSPLHF
TGTGCCAGCAGCCCCGGGGACAGTTATAATTCACCCCTCCACTTT
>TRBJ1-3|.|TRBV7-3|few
CASSPQGAGNTIYF
TGTGCCAGCAGCCCACAGGGAGCTGGAAACACCATATATTTT
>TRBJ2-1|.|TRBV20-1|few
CSAIQLYNEQFF
TGCAGTGCTATACAGCTTTACAATGAGCAGTTCTTC
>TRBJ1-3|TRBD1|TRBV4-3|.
CASSQRTGNGNTIYF
TGCGCCAGCAGCCAGAGGACAGGGAACGGAAACACCATATATTTT
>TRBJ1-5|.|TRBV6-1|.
CASSEARQGSGQPQHF
TGTGCCAGCAGTGAAGCTCGGCAGGGGTCGGGACAGCCCCAGCATTTT
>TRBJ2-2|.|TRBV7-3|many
CASSLRHRRNTGELFF
TGTGCCAGCAGCTTAAGGCACAGAAGGAACACCGGGGAGCTGTTTTTT
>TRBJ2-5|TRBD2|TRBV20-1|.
CSVEDAGLAGGQETQYF
TGCAGTGTGGAAGACGCCGGACTAGCGGGGGGCCAAGAGACCCAGTACTTC
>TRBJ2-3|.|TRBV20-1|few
CSARALRGTDTQYF
TGCAGTGCTAGAGCATTACGGGGCACAGATACGCAGTATTTT
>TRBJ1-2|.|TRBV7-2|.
CASSHGLGYGYTF
TGTGCCAGCAGTCACGGTCTGGGCTATGGCTACACCTTC
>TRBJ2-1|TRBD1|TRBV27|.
CASKLRDSEQFF
TGTGCCAGCAAGCTCCGGGACAGCGAGCAGTTCTTC
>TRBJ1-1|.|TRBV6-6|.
CASPPSTGNTEAFF
TGTGCCAGTCCACCATCAACAGGGAACACTGAAGCTTTCTTT
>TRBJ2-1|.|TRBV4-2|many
CASSHERARFPHNEQFF
TGTGCCAGCAGCCACGAGAGGGCTCGATTCCCCCACAATGAGCAGTTCTTC
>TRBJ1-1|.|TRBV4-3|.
CASGTGTEAFF
TGCGCCAGCGGCACAGGGACTGAAGCTTTCTTT
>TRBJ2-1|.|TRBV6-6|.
CASTYEGGPRSYNEQFF
TGTGCCAGCACCTACGAAGGGGGGCCTAGGTCCTACAATGAGCAGTTCTTC
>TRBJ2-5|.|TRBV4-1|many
CASSLQGTYKETQYF
TGCGCCAGCAGCCTCCAGGGGACTTACAAAGAGACCCAGTACTTC
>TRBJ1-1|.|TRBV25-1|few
CASIQGNTEAFF
TGTGCCAGCATACAGGGCAACACTGAAGCTTTCTTT
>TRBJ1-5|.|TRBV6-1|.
CASSEMIRAREPDQPQHF
TGTGCCAGCAGTGAAATGATACGGGCCCGCGAGCCAGATCAGCCCCAGCATTTT
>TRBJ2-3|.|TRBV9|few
CASSHTGTDTQYF
TGTGCCAGCAGCCACACCGGGACAGATACGCAGTATTTT
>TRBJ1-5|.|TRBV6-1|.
CASSERANANQPQHF
TGTGCCAGCAGTGAAAGGGCGAATGCTAATCAGCCCCAGCATTTT
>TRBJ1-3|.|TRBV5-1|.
CASSLVGRQVGGNTIYF
TGCGCCAGCAGCTTGGTTGGTCGACAGGTGGGCGGAAACACCATATATTTT
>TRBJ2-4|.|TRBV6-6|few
CACTPPGGDIQYF
TGTGCCTGCACTCCTCCAGGCGGGGACATTCAGTACTTC
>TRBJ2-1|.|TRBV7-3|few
CASSPGMGVGNEQFF
TGTGCCAGCAGCCCGGGGATGGGGGTGGGTAATGAGCAGTTCTTC
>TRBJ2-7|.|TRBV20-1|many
CSARDGEYPYEQYF
TGCAGTGCTAGAGATGGGGAGTATCCCTACGAGCAGTACTTC
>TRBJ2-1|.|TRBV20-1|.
CSAEGLSVSSYNEQFF
TGCAGTGCTGAGGGTCTCTCGGTGAGCTCCTACAATGAGCAGTTCTTC
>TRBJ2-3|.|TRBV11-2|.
CASSLGPIEDF
TGTGCCAGCAGCTTAGGCCCAATTGAGGATTTT